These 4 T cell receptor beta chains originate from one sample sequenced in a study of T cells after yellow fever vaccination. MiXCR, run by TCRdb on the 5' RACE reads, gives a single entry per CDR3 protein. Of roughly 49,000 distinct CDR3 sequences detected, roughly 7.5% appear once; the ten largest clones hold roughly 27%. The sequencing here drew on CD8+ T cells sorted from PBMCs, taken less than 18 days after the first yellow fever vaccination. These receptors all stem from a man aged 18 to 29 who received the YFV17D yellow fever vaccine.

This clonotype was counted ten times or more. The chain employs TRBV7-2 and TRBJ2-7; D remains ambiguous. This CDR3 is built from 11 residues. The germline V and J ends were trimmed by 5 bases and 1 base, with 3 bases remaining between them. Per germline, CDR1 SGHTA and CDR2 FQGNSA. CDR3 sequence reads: CASSRSYEQYF. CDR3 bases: TGTGCCAGCAGCCGATCCTACGAGCAGTACTTC.

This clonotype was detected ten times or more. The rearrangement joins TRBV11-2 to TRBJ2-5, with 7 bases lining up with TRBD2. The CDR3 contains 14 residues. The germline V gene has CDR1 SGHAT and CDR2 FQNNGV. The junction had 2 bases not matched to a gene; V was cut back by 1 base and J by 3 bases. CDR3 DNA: TGTGCCAGCAGCTTAGGGGGGGGAGAAGAGACCCAGTACTTC. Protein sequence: CASSLGGGEETQYF.

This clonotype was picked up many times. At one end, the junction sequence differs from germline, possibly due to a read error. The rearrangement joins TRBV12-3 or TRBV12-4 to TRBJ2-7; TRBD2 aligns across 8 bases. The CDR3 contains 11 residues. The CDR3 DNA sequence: TGTGCCAGCAGTGTAGCGGGAGAGCAGTACTTC. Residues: CASSVAGEQYF.

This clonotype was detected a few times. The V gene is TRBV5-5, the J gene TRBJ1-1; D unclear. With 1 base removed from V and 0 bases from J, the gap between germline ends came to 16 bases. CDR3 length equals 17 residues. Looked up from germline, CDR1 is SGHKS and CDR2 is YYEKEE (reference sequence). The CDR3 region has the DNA TGTGCCAGCAGCTTGCCTCCCGGATACCCGATGAACACTGAAGCTTTCTTT. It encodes CASSLPPGYPMNTEAFF.